One sample yielded the 27 T cell receptor beta chains listed below, sequenced in a study of cytomegalovirus exposure and HLA in healthy donors. It was with 60 Vbeta and 13 Jbeta primers that the PCR ran. Assay: immunoSEQ multiplex PCR; the TCRdb copy retains only in-frame clones and omits some. The sample carries roughly 70,000 clones, 70% to 85% recorded once. The sequencing sample was made of PBMCs. These receptors were taken from a human donor in good health.

The chain employs TRBV12-1 and TRBJ1-2. TRBV12-1 is listed as a pseudogene. The CDR3 length is 15 residues. The CDR3 reads CASSSGLVPNYGYTF. For the CDR3, the DNA is TGTGCCAGCAGCTCCGGACTCGTACCTAACTATGGCTACACCTTC.

V gene TRBV9 combines with J gene TRBJ2-1, with 8 bases identical to TRBD1. The CDR3 is 15 residues long. The germline gives CDR1 SGDLS, CDR2 YYNGEE. The V gene end was trimmed by 3 bases and the J gene end by 4 bases; junction bases not matched to a gene: 6. DNA of the CDR3: TGTGCCAGCAGCGCAGCCCGACAGGGGTACAATGAGCAGTTCTTC. Translated, it gives CASSAARQGYNEQFF.

This rearrangement joins TRBV14 to TRBJ1-1, with D tentatively TRBD1 (6 bases). There are 14 residues in the CDR3. Per germline, CDR1 SGHDN and CDR2 FVKESK. V was clipped by 3 bases and J by 1 base, with 9 bases between them. CDR3 residues: CASSQTGGNTEAFF. CDR3 in DNA: TGTGCCAGCAGCCAGACAGGCGGGAACACTGAAGCTTTCTTT.

This chain links TRBV5-6 with TRBJ2-1; 10 positions agree with TRBD2. The V gene's germline CDR1 is SGHDT and CDR2 YYEEEE. The CDR3 runs 16 residues. J was trimmed by 6 bases and V by 3 bases; bases with no gene match: 9. In nucleotides, the CDR3 is TGTGCCAGCAGCTGGGGGCTCCAGCGGGAGGGCAATGAGCAGTTCTTC. This gives the protein CASSWGLQREGNEQFF.

The J gene is TRBJ1-4, the V gene TRBV6-5; 7 bases match TRBD1. The CDR3 loop spans 14 amino acids. Losses at the gene ends were 6 bases for V and 8 bases for J; bases not matched to a gene: 9. Germline V gene sequence: CDR1 MNHEY, CDR2 SVGAGI. CDR3 bases: TGTGCCAGCAGCCTGACAGGGAAAGAAGAAAAACTGTTTTTT. It yields the protein CASSLTGKEEKLFF.

The V call is TRBV7-6, the J call TRBJ2-5, with 9 bases that match TRBD1. The germline gives CDR1 SGHVS, CDR2 FNYEAQ. V trimming: 7 bases; J trimming: 2 bases; junction bases outside the gene matches: 5. The CDR3 contains 14 residues. CDR3 loop: CASNPGTGQETQYF. CDR3 DNA: TGTGCCAGCAACCCAGGGACAGGGCAAGAGACCCAGTACTTC.

V and J are TRBV29-1 and TRBJ2-3, with D possibly being TRBD2 (6 bases). The CDR3 consists of 11 residues. Germline loops: CDR1 SQVTM, CDR2 ANQGSEA. Trimming took off 7 bases at V and 8 bases at J, with 13 bases between the two ends. CDR3 DNA: TGCAGCGGGGGGGAGAGTGGTACGCAGTATTTT. This sequence encodes CSGGESGTQYF.

The V and J genes are TRBV5-1 and TRBJ2-5; 7 bases are shared with TRBD2. This CDR3 region has 14 residues. V lost 3 bases to trimming and J lost 5 bases; unmatched junction nucleotides: 7. The germline V gene encodes CDR1 SGHRS and CDR2 YFSETQ. The CDR3 spells CASSSGEGGETQYF. Here the CDR3 DNA reads TGCGCCAGCAGCTCGGGGGAGGGAGGGGAGACCCAGTACTTC.

CDR3 in DNA: TGTGCCACCTTTCGTCAGGGGGAAGGTGAAAAACTGTTTTTT. Its translation: CATFRQGEGEKLFF. V gene TRBV28 combines with J gene TRBJ1-4, with TRBD1 matching over 7 bases. The germline CDR1 and CDR2 sequences are MDHEN and SYDVKM. The CDR3 consists of 14 residues. V dropped 10 bases and J dropped 7; count of bases not matched to a gene: 12.

A single count supports this clone. This chain links TRBV7-6 with TRBJ1-1; D uncertain. With 1 base removed from V and 1 base from J, the gap between germline ends came to 7 bases. CDR3 length: 14 residues. Germline-derived CDR1 and CDR2 are SGHVS and FNYEAQ. CDR3 protein: CASSLGYSNTEAFF. CDR3 in DNA: TGTGCCAGCAGCTTAGGGTACTCGAACACTGAAGCTTTCTTT.

The chain couples TRBV5-1 to TRBJ2-3, with 11 bases lining up with TRBD2. Per germline, CDR1 SGHRS and CDR2 YFSETQ. V dropped 3 bases and J dropped 7; count of bases not matched to a gene: 10. The CDR3 is made up of 16 amino acids. CDR3 DNA sequence: TGCGCCAGCAGCTGGGATCGGGCTAGCGGGAGGAATACGCAGTATTTT. It specifies CASSWDRASGRNTQYF.

V gene TRBV4-1 combines with J gene TRBJ2-7; TRBD2 agrees at 7 bases. This CDR3 spans 15 amino acids. Trimming at V came to 3 bases and at J to 7 bases, leaving 12 bases not matched to a gene. Germline-derived CDR1 and CDR2 are MGHRA and YSYEKL. The CDR3 protein is CASSQEGAGVREQYF. The CDR3 region has the DNA TGCGCCAGCAGCCAGGAAGGTGCGGGAGTGAGGGAGCAGTACTTC.

J is TRBJ2-7 and V is TRBV27; 9 nucleotides agree with TRBD2. The CDR3 is 14 residues long. V dropped 3 bases and J dropped 3; count of bases not matched to a gene: 3. The germline gives CDR1 MNHEY, CDR2 SMNVEV (reference sequence). The CDR3 loop is CASSFVAGVYEQYF. In nucleotides, the CDR3 is TGTGCCAGCAGTTTCGTAGCGGGAGTCTACGAGCAGTACTTC.

This sequence joins TRBV13 and TRBJ2-3; perhaps TRBD2 as D (5 bases). The CDR3 covers 13 residues. From germline, CDR1 is PRHDT and CDR2 FYEKMQ (reference sequence). V shed 5 bases and J shed 5 bases, with 11 bases lying between them. Written as DNA, the CDR3 is TGTGCCAGCAGCCCTCTAGGGAGAGATACGCAGTATTTT. Its protein product is CASSPLGRDTQYF.

CDR3 sequence: CASSLDRPYEQYF. The CDR3 region has the DNA TGTGCCAGCAGCTTAGACAGACCCTACGAGCAGTACTTC. The chain combines TRBV5-4 with TRBJ2-7; maybe TRBD1 (5 bases). From germline, CDR1 is SGHNT and CDR2 YYREEE (reference sequence). V was shortened by 2 bases and J by 2 bases, with 8 bases between the two germline ends. The CDR3 extends over 13 amino acids.

The chain recombines TRBV30 with TRBJ1-1; 12 bases are a match to TRBD1. This CDR3 contains 14 residues. J gave up 6 bases and V 0 bases, and 2 bases lay outside the gene matches. The V gene's germline CDR1 is GTSNPN and CDR2 SVGIG (reference sequence). CDR3 in amino acids: CAWSVGQGAAEAFF. The CDR3, as DNA: TGTGCCTGGAGTGTGGGACAGGGGGCTGCTGAAGCTTTCTTT.

CDR3 sequence reads: CASSRQGVTYEQYF. The DNA of the CDR3 is TGTGCCAGCAGTCGACAGGGGGTAACCTACGAGCAGTACTTC. The chain carries TRBV27 and TRBJ2-7; 9 positions agree with TRBD1. Germline-derived CDR1 and CDR2 are MNHEY and SMNVEV (reference sequence). Trimming at V came to 5 bases and at J to 2 bases, leaving 4 bases not matched to a gene. The length of the CDR3 is 14 residues.

This chain connects TRBV29-1 to TRBJ2-2; the D gene is possibly TRBD2 (5 bases). Trimming shortened V by 6 bases and J by 2 bases, and 10 bases separated the two germline ends. The CDR3 length is 13 residues. CDR1 and CDR2 from the germline V gene are SQVTM and ANQGSEA. The CDR3 bases are TGCAGCGTGGACGGGGATAACACCGGGGAGCTGTTTTTT. Its translation is CSVDGDNTGELFF.

The rearrangement uses TRBV6-1 and TRBJ2-7; 8 bases are a match to TRBD2. Germline lookup yields CDR1 MNHNS and CDR2 SASEGT. This CDR3 has 14 amino acids. V shed 10 bases and J 6 bases; nucleotides not matched to a gene: 14. CDR3 in amino acids: CAISLTGGPLEQYF. CDR3 sequence (DNA): TGTGCCATCTCCTTAACGGGAGGGCCCCTCGAGCAGTACTTC.

This clone has a handful of counts. V gene TRBV6-1 combines with J gene TRBJ2-1, with D tentatively TRBD1 (6 bases). The CDR3 length is 16 residues. CDR1 and CDR2 (germline): MNHNS, SASEGT. V was shortened by 4 bases and J by 3 bases, with 16 bases between the two germline ends. DNA of the CDR3: TGTGCCAGCAGTGTAGACTGGGGGCAACTCTACAATGAGCAGTTCTTC. It translates to CASSVDWGQLYNEQFF.

The chain employs TRBV11-2 and TRBJ1-1; TRBD1 might be the D (6 bases). The germline V gene has CDR1 SGHAT and CDR2 FQNNGV. Trimming removed 2 bases from V and 5 bases from J, with 9 bases in between. The CDR3 sequence is 13 residues long. CDR3 nucleotide sequence: TGTGCCAGCAGCTTAACAAGGGGGACTGAAGCTTTCTTT. Translation: CASSLTRGTEAFF.

This clone was seen once. The chain has TRBV6-5 and TRBJ2-7, with 7 nucleotides matching TRBD2. V was pared by 2 bases and J by 3 bases, with 10 bases of the junction left unmatched. Germline CDR1 and CDR2: MNHEY and SVGAGI. CDR3 size: 16 residues. CDR3 sequence (DNA): TGTGCCAGCAGTTACGGTGGGGGGGTCTCTAACTACGAGCAGTACTTC. This translates into CASSYGGGVSNYEQYF.

The J gene is TRBJ1-5, the V gene TRBV27, with TRBD1 matching 7 bases. The germline V gene encodes CDR1 MNHEY and CDR2 SMNVEV (reference sequence). The J segment lost 7 bases and the V segment lost 5 bases, leaving 8 bases of the junction unmatched. CDR3 length: 14 amino acids. In DNA, the CDR3 is TGTGCCAGCAGTGAAGGACAGGAGGTACAGCCCCAGCATTTT. Its translation is CASSEGQEVQPQHF.

The chain combines TRBV6-6 with TRBJ1-1; 7 nucleotides align to TRBD1. Germline CDR1 is MNHNY and CDR2 is SVGAGI (reference sequence). V gave up 5 bases and J gave up 6 bases; unmatched junction bases: 6. CDR3 length: 13 residues. CDR3: CASSPTGVAEAFF. CDR3 DNA: TGTGCCAGCAGTCCCACAGGGGTGGCTGAAGCTTTCTTT.

Concerning this clone: Different DNA sequences within this sample yield the same CDR3. The chain couples TRBV7-3 to TRBJ2-1; D is uncertain. CDR3 length: 13 residues. From germline, CDR1 is SGHTA and CDR2 FQGTGA. V was shortened by 0 bases and J by 3 bases, with 3 bases between the two germline ends. The CDR3 DNA sequence: TGTGCCAGCAGCTTAACCAGCTACAATGAGCAGTTCTTC. It yields the protein CASSLTSYNEQFF. Drawing the rest from reference TRBV7-3 and TRBJ2-1, the complete variable domain is GAGVSQTPSNKVTEKGKYVELRCDPISGHTALYWYRQSLGQGPEFLIYFQGTGAADDSGLPNDRFFAVRPEGSVSTLKIQRTERGDSAVYLCASSLTSYNEQFFGPGTRLTVL.

The rearrangement uses TRBV30 and TRBJ1-1, with unresolved D. The CDR3 consists of 16 residues. V lost 0 bases and J 1 base, leaving 15 bases between the germline ends. Per germline, CDR1 GTSNPN and CDR2 SVGIG (reference sequence). The CDR3 DNA follows: TGTGCCTGGAGTGTATTGGAGAATACGGGGAACACTGAAGCTTTCTTT. It specifies CAWSVLENTGNTEAFF.

This clone has only one observation. The rearrangement uses TRBV28 and TRBJ2-1; D gene uncertain. The CDR3 has 13 amino acids. The germline CDR1 and CDR2 sequences are MDHEN and SYDVKM. The germline V and J ends were trimmed by 2 bases and 3 bases, with 5 bases remaining between them. The CDR3 nucleotides read TGTGCCAGCAGTTTAGGCCTCTACAATGAGCAGTTCTTC. This codes for CASSLGLYNEQFF.